This T cell receptor (beta chain) emerged from a study of shared clonotypes between healthy human individuals. Study context: The cohort had a couple of women and three men, ages 18 to 49. Study results and limitations: Non-shared clonotypes displayed generation probabilities falling below those of clonotypes present in all four donors.

Concerning this clone itself: Its antigen is undetermined.

Original methodology: As immunoSEQ supplied junction-only sequences (without quality scores), filtering differed. Assay: immunoSEQ multiplex PCR; the TCRdb copy retains only in-frame clones and omits some. V, J and clone size were drawn from that table, and D and trimming were deduced from the DNA. The table has more than 850,000 clones, around 78% seen once; the top ten hold approximately 0.5%. The CDR3 consists of 13 residues. The V end was cut by 2 bases, the J end by 10 bases, with 15 bases between. Germline V gives CDR1 SQVTM, CDR2 ANQGSEA. The sequenced sample was memory CD4+ T cells from PBMCs. Subset here: CD45RA-negative fraction. This receptor was identified in a man aged 18 to 30 in good health. Some clones in this sample may be carry-over from other donors' samples. The rearrangement joins TRBV29-1 to TRBJ2-1; D perhaps matches TRBD2 (5 bases). CDR3 in amino acids: CSVESGALSEQFF. The CDR3 DNA reads TGCAGCGTTGAAAGCGGAGCCTTGTCAGAGCAGTTCTTC.